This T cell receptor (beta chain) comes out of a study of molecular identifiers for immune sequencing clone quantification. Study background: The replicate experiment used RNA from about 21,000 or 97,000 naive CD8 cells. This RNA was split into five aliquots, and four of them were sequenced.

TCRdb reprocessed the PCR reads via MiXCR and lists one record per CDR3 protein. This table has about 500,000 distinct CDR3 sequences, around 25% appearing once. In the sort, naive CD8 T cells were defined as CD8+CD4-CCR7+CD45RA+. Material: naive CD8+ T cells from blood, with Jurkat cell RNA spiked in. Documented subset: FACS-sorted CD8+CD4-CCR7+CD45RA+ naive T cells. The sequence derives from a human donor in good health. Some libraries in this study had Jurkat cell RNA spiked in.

CDR3 amino acids: CASSIIPGNTGELFF. Written as DNA, the CDR3 is TGTGCCAGTAGTATCATACCAGGGAACACCGGGGAGCTGTTTTTT. The chain links TRBV19 to TRBJ2-2; D remains unclear. The CDR3 sequence is 15 residues long. CDR1 and CDR2 (germline): LNHDA, SQIVND (reference sequence). Trimming cost V 3 bases and J 1 base, with 9 bases left between them. The variable domain in full, with the rest retrieved from reference TRBV19 and TRBJ2-2, is DGGITQSPKYLFRKEGQNVTLSCEQNLNHDAMYWYRQDPGQGLRLIYYSQIVNDFQKGDIAEGYSVSREKKESFPLTVTSAQKNPTAFYLCASSIIPGNTGELFFGEGSRLTVL.